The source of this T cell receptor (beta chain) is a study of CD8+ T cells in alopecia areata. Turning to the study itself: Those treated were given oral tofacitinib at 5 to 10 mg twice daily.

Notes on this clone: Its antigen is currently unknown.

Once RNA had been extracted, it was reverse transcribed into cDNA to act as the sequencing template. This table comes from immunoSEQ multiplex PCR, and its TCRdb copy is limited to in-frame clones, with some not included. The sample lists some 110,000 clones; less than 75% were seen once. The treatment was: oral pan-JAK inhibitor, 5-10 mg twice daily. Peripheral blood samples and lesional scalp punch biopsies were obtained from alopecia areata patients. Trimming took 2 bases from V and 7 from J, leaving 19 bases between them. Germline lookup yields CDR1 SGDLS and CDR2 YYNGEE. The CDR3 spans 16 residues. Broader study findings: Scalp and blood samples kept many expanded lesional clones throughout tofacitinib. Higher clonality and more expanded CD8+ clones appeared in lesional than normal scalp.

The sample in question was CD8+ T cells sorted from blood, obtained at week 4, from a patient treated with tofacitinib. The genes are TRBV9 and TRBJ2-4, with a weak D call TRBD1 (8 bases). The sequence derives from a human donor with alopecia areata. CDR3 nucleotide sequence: TGTGCCAGCAGCGTGACAGGGGAATTGGGAGGGAACATTCAGTACTTC. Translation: CASSVTGELGGNIQYF.